These 30 T cell receptor beta chains share one sample of origin, sequenced in a study of radiotherapy plus CTLA-4 blockade in lung cancer. Clones were read by immunoSEQ multiplex PCR, and TCRdb kept only the in-frame ones, dropping some. Here the sample spans roughly 66,000 clones, about 85% being singletons. The material sequenced was peripheral blood, taken from a patient treated with radiotherapy plus ipilimumab. The receptors stem from a human donor with non-small cell lung cancer who had a partial response to radiotherapy plus ipilimumab.

This clone showed up just a few times. The chain recombines TRBV9 with TRBJ2-2; 7 bases align to TRBD2. CDR3 length equals 15 residues. Trimming at V came to 4 bases and at J to 4 bases, leaving 7 bases not matched to a gene. The germline CDR1 and CDR2 sequences are SGDLS and YYNGEE. CDR3 sequence (DNA): TGTGCCAGCAGCCTTACTAGCGCATTCACCGGGGAGCTGTTTTTT. This sequence encodes CASSLTSAFTGELFF.

The rearrangement joins TRBV28 to TRBJ2-1; 9 nucleotides agree with TRBD1. Germline loops: CDR1 MDHEN, CDR2 SYDVKM. CDR3 size: 15 residues. The V gene end was trimmed by 4 bases and the J gene end by 12 bases; junction bases not matched to a gene: 13. CDR3 in amino acids: CASSSPVGKGQGQFF. The CDR3 nucleotides are TGTGCCAGCAGTTCCCCCGTAGGGAAGGGACAGGGGCAGTTCTTC.

This chain links TRBV6-6 with TRBJ1-5; D not resolved. This CDR3 is built from 14 residues. The V gene's germline CDR1 is MNHNY and CDR2 SVGAGI (reference sequence). V was clipped by 0 bases and J by 5 bases, with 8 bases between them. The CDR3 loop is CASSYSSGYQPQHF. Here the CDR3 DNA reads TGTGCCAGCAGTTACTCGTCCGGTTATCAGCCCCAGCATTTT.

Written as DNA, the CDR3 is TGTGCCAGCAGCTTAGGGGGCCTGGTCTACGAGCAGTACTTC. Translated: CASSLGGLVYEQYF. The chain carries TRBV7-2 and TRBJ2-7; perhaps TRBD1 as D (5 bases). Germline V gives CDR1 SGHTA, CDR2 FQGNSA. V shed 1 base and J shed 3 bases, with 10 bases lying between them. The CDR3 has 14 amino acids.

This clone is a singleton in its sample. V gene TRBV2 combines with J gene TRBJ2-7; 8 bases align to TRBD2. The V and J ends lost 6 bases and 8 bases, in that order; junction bases with no gene match: 6. CDR3 length: 12 amino acids. CDR1 and CDR2 (germline): SNHLY, FYNNEI. This CDR3 reads CASSPGGGQQYF. CDR3 coding DNA: TGTGCCAGCAGCCCCGGGGGGGGACAGCAGTACTTC.

V usage is TRBV19 and J usage is TRBJ1-5; 11 nucleotides match TRBD1. Germline V lookup: CDR1 LNHDA, CDR2 SQIVND (reference sequence). The CDR3 spans 15 residues. The V segment lost 5 bases and the J segment 7 bases; nucleotides outside the gene matches: 7. The CDR3, as DNA: TGTGCCAGTAGTGGCGGGACAGGGGGGTACCAGCCCCAGCATTTT. It encodes CASSGGTGGYQPQHF.

The rearrangement links TRBV28 to TRBJ2-7; 12 bases align to TRBD2. CDR3 size: 17 residues. The V gene end was trimmed by 2 bases and the J gene end by 4 bases; junction bases not matched to a gene: 9. The germline CDR1 and CDR2 sequences are MDHEN and SYDVKM. CDR3 protein: CASSLRGMGTSGYEQYF. CDR3 sequence (DNA): TGTGCCAGCAGTTTACGCGGGATGGGGACTAGCGGGTACGAGCAGTACTTC.

This clone has more than one count but fewer than ten. V is TRBV30 and J is TRBJ2-5, with D possibly being TRBD2 (6 bases). CDR3 length: 13 amino acids. CDR1 is GTSNPN and CDR2 is SVGIG in the germline V gene (reference sequence). V dropped 0 bases and J dropped 5 bases, with 10 bases sitting between them. The CDR3 coding sequence is TGTGCCTGGAGTGTTCCGGGGAGGGAGACCCAGTACTTC. Its protein is CAWSVPGRETQYF.

In its sample, this clone was seen a few times. The chain links TRBV7-2 to TRBJ2-1; 9 nucleotides align to TRBD2. V shed 1 base and J 8 bases; nucleotides not matched to a gene: 9. This CDR3 has 16 residues. Germline V gives CDR1 SGHTA, CDR2 FQGNSA. In DNA form, the CDR3 reads TGTGCCAGCAGCTTAGACCGCGGGAGGGCCTCGGATGAGCAGTTCTTC. It specifies CASSLDRGRASDEQFF.

J is TRBJ1-1 and V is TRBV5-4; a possible D gene is TRBD1 (5 bases). CDR1 SGHNT and CDR2 YYREEE come from the germline V gene (reference sequence). V gave up 3 bases and J gave up 1 base, with 7 bases separating them. The CDR3 covers 13 residues. This chain's CDR3 is CASSWGENTEAFF. CDR3 coding DNA: TGTGCCAGCAGCTGGGGGGAGAACACTGAAGCTTTCTTT.

CDR3 loop: CASRTTGLDNEQFF. In nucleotides, the CDR3 is TGTGCCAGCAGGACTACAGGGTTGGACAATGAGCAGTTCTTC. The J gene is TRBJ2-1, the V gene TRBV7-9; D might be TRBD1 (6 bases). The CDR3 spans 14 residues. Germline V gene lookup returns CDR1 SEHNR and CDR2 FQNEAQ (reference sequence). Trimming removed 6 bases at V and 5 bases at J, with 14 bases between.

The V call is TRBV11-2, the J call TRBJ2-7; a weak D match, TRBD1 (6 bases). Germline assignment: CDR1 SGHAT and CDR2 FQNNGV. Trimming stripped 2 bases from V and 2 bases from J, with 10 bases between. The CDR3 has 14 residues. The CDR3 sequence is CASSLRQATYEQYF. For the CDR3, the DNA is TGTGCCAGCAGCTTAAGACAGGCGACCTACGAGCAGTACTTC.

The genes are TRBV7-6 and TRBJ2-7; possible D gene TRBD1, 6 bases. The V gene's germline CDR1 is SGHVS and CDR2 FNYEAQ. CDR3 length: 12 residues. Trimming stripped 5 bases from V and 5 bases from J, with 10 bases between. The CDR3 region is CASSLQGDEQYF. As DNA, the CDR3 is TGTGCCAGCAGCCTACAGGGAGACGAGCAGTACTTC.

The CDR3 nucleotides read TGCGCCAGCAGTGAGATGGGAGGGCGGGCTGAAGCTTTCTTT. This gives the protein CASSEMGGRAEAFF. The chain links TRBV10-2 to TRBJ1-1; D gene ambiguous. Trimming shortened V by 2 bases and J by 6 bases, and 13 bases separated the two germline ends. This CDR3 has 14 residues. Germline CDR1 and CDR2: WSHSY and SAAADI.

This chain uses TRBV27 with TRBJ1-1; tentatively, D is TRBD1 (6 bases). Germline assignment: CDR1 MNHEY and CDR2 SMNVEV (reference sequence). V lost 8 bases and J 2 bases, leaving 27 bases between the germline ends. This CDR3 comprises 18 residues. CDR3 residues: CASRSYTQGNSGNTEAFF. The DNA for the CDR3 is TGTGCCAGCCGAAGTTATACCCAGGGGAACAGCGGCAACACTGAAGCTTTCTTT.

This clone was picked up a small number of times. This chain uses TRBV9 with TRBJ2-7, with 10 positions matching TRBD2. V shed 0 bases and J 4 bases; nucleotides not matched to a gene: 7. In germline, CDR1 is SGDLS, CDR2 YYNGEE. The CDR3 has 16 amino acids. The CDR3 nucleotides are TGTGCCAGCAGCGTAGTAAGCGGGAGGGCCGAGTACGAGCAGTACTTC. This encodes CASSVVSGRAEYEQYF.

CDR3 nucleotides: TGCGCCAGCAGCCAAACGGGAGCCCCCAACCCCCACGAGCAGTACTTC. This translates into CASSQTGAPNPHEQYF. The V call is TRBV4-1, the J call TRBJ2-7; D perhaps matches TRBD2 (6 bases). The germline gives CDR1 MGHRA, CDR2 YSYEKL. Trimming pared 2 bases from V and 5 bases from J, leaving 19 bases between. CDR3 length equals 16 residues.

This clone has just a few counts. The V and J genes are TRBV2 and TRBJ2-3, with TRBD2 matching over 11 bases. J lost 2 bases, V lost 2 bases, and 6 bases had no gene match. This CDR3 has 17 amino acids. Looked up from germline, CDR1 is SNHLY and CDR2 is FYNNEI. The chain's CDR3 is CASSERLAGGPTDTQYF. The DNA of the CDR3 is TGTGCCAGCAGTGAAAGGCTAGCGGGAGGCCCCACAGATACGCAGTATTTT.

The chain links TRBV15 to TRBJ2-7; TRBD2 aligns across 7 bases. V gave up 4 bases and J gave up 3 bases; unmatched junction bases: 9. The CDR3 runs 15 residues. Germline V CDR1 and CDR2: LNHNV, YYDKDF (reference sequence). The CDR3 DNA sequence: TGTGCCACCAGCATGGCCCCTAGCGGCCACTACGAGCAGTACTTC. Translation gives CATSMAPSGHYEQYF.

The sample holds one count of this clone. V usage is TRBV6-1 and J usage is TRBJ2-5; 11 bases are a match to TRBD2. CDR1 MNHNS and CDR2 SASEGT come from the germline V gene. The V segment lost 4 bases and the J segment 4 bases; nucleotides outside the gene matches: 2. This CDR3 comprises 14 residues. This CDR3 reads CASSVLAGVETQYF. DNA of the CDR3: TGTGCCAGCAGTGTACTAGCGGGAGTAGAGACCCAGTACTTC.

The rearrangement uses TRBV28 and TRBJ2-5; no reliable D call. Germline CDR1 MDHEN, CDR2 SYDVKM. The CDR3 consists of 14 residues. The V end lost 6 bases, the J end lost 5 bases, and 16 bases lay between the germline ends. The CDR3 region is CASSYDLSEETQYF. In DNA, the CDR3 is TGTGCCAGCAGCTATGATCTGAGCGAGGAGACCCAGTACTTC.

This clone was observed a few times. V gene TRBV2 combines with J gene TRBJ2-2; D might be TRBD1 (5 bases). In germline, CDR1 is SNHLY, CDR2 FYNNEI. CDR3 length equals 12 residues. V lost 7 bases and J lost 6, with 9 bases in between. The CDR3 DNA reads TGTGCCAGCACTCAGGGCCCCGGGGAGCTGTTTTTT. Its protein product is CASTQGPGELFF.

A word on this clone: Germline is not matched at one junction end, which may reflect a read error. The J gene is TRBJ2-7, the V gene TRBV10-1, with 13 bases lining up with TRBD2. The CDR3 is 14 residues long. Germline V gene data show CDR1 as WNHNN and CDR2 as SYGVQD (reference sequence). The CDR3 sequence: CASSAERLAGGLNF. The CDR3 DNA reads as TGCGCCAGCAGCGCTGAAAGACTAGCGGGGGGATTAAACTTC.

The chain recombines TRBV27 with TRBJ1-2, with 7 bases aligning to TRBD1. The CDR3 has 15 amino acids. Germline-derived CDR1 and CDR2 are MNHEY and SMNVEV (reference sequence). V shed 6 bases, J shed 8 bases, and the junction held 15 bases outside the gene matches. The CDR3 region has the DNA TGTGCCAGCAGGGCTTCTGGGGCAGGGGGTCCCGGCTACACCTTC. Its translation: CASRASGAGGPGYTF.

V and J are TRBV11-2 and TRBJ2-7; 8 nucleotides match TRBD2. This CDR3 has 14 amino acids. V lost 5 bases, J lost 3 bases, and 6 bases stayed unmatched. Looked up from germline, CDR1 is SGHAT and CDR2 is FQNNGV. The CDR3 bases are TGTGCCAGCAGCCGGGAGGGTAGGGGCTACGAGCAGTACTTC. It codes for CASSREGRGYEQYF.

This chain connects TRBV10-2 to TRBJ2-7; no definite D call. Deletions cut 6 bases from V and 0 bases from J, with 9 bases between. In germline, CDR1 is WSHSY, CDR2 SAAADI. CDR3 length: 13 amino acids. The chain's CDR3 is CASRGYSSYEQYF. CDR3 nucleotide sequence: TGCGCCAGCAGAGGCTACAGCTCCTACGAGCAGTACTTC.

The chain couples TRBV18 to TRBJ1-1; TRBD1 matches at 9 bases. Per the germline V gene, CDR1 is KGHSH and CDR2 is LQKENI. V was clipped by 3 bases and J by 6 bases; unmatched bases: 11. The length of the CDR3 is 16 residues. CDR3 sequence: CASSPDRGMVGAEAFF. CDR3 bases: TGTGCCAGCTCACCGGACAGGGGTATGGTAGGGGCTGAAGCTTTCTTT.

The chain combines TRBV5-1 with TRBJ2-2, with a weak D call TRBD1 (6 bases). Trimming removed 7 bases at V and 1 base at J, with 11 bases between. Germline V gene data show CDR1 as SGHRS and CDR2 as YFSETQ. This CDR3 has 14 amino acids. The CDR3 nucleotides are TGCGCCAGCTCGAGAGGGGGGAACACCGGGGAGCTGTTTTTT. Protein product: CASSRGGNTGELFF.

The gene calls are TRBV5-4 and TRBJ1-5, with D tentatively TRBD1 (5 bases). The CDR3 is made up of 14 amino acids. Trimming stripped 4 bases from V and 1 base from J, with 9 bases between. Germline CDR1 SGHNT, CDR2 YYREEE (reference sequence). CDR3 nucleotides: TGTGCCAGCAGCCTGGGACTGAGCAATCAGCCCCAGCATTTT. Amino acid sequence: CASSLGLSNQPQHF.

Worth noting for this clone: Other nucleotide sequences from this sample produce the same CDR3. V and J are TRBV5-1 and TRBJ2-2; TRBD2 agrees at 11 bases. The CDR3 consists of 15 residues. Per germline, CDR1 SGHRS and CDR2 YFSETQ. V dropped 0 bases and J dropped 5; count of bases not matched to a gene: 0. CDR3 DNA sequence: TGCGCCAGCAGCTTGGGGACTAGCGGGACCGGGGAGCTGTTTTTT. Translating gives CASSLGTSGTGELFF.